These 17 T cell receptor beta chains came from one sample sequenced in a study of blood T cell repertoires in COVID-19. Libraries were prepared by immunoSEQ multiplex PCR; TCRdb keeps only in-frame clonotypes and omits some of them. The top ten hold almost 5% of the sample, which has about 170,000 clones, roughly 88% seen once. Sequencing was carried out using peripheral blood. The receptors were sampled from a man aged 18 to 29 with COVID-19, enrolled during active disease.

This clone was found a few times. V gene TRBV27 combines with J gene TRBJ2-7, with D tentatively TRBD2 (6 bases). The CDR3 sequence is 14 residues long. Trimming pared 1 base from V and 2 bases from J, leaving 9 bases between. From germline, CDR1 is MNHEY and CDR2 SMNVEV (reference sequence). CDR3 residues: CASSLYPSAYEQYF. CDR3 coding DNA: TGTGCCAGCAGTTTATACCCTAGCGCCTACGAGCAGTACTTC.

The gene calls are TRBV30 and TRBJ2-7; tentative D call: TRBD2 (5 bases). Per the germline V gene, CDR1 is GTSNPN and CDR2 is SVGIG (reference sequence). With 2 bases removed from V and 1 base from J, the gap between germline ends came to 15 bases. This CDR3 region has 15 residues. The CDR3 is CAWSIKSGQSYEQYF. The DNA of the CDR3 is TGTGCCTGGAGTATAAAGAGCGGTCAATCCTACGAGCAGTACTTC.

The V and J genes are TRBV5-5 and TRBJ2-5; D possibly corresponds to TRBD2 (7 bases). CDR1 and CDR2 from the germline V gene are SGHKS and YYEKEE (reference sequence). This CDR3 spans 16 amino acids. The V and J ends lost 0 bases and 5 bases respectively, with 17 bases between them. The CDR3 coding sequence is TGTGCCAGCAGCTTGGAACGATGGGGGGGCGGTGAGACCCAGTACTTC. Its translation: CASSLERWGGGETQYF.

This clone was observed a single time. The chain couples TRBV25-1 to TRBJ2-7, with D tentatively TRBD2 (7 bases). Per germline, CDR1 MGHDK and CDR2 SYGVNS. This CDR3 is 15 amino acids long. The ends were cut back, 3 bases at V and 8 bases at J, with 20 bases in the middle. In DNA, the CDR3 is TGTGCCAGCAGTGAGGGGGGGACACCAAAGACGCAGCAGTACTTC. This codes for CASSEGGTPKTQQYF.

This clone was detected only a few times. The V and J genes are TRBV11-2 and TRBJ2-1; 12 bases line up with TRBD1. V shed 4 bases and J 12 bases; nucleotides not matched to a gene: 13. The CDR3 runs 16 residues. In germline, CDR1 is SGHAT, CDR2 FQNNGV. For the CDR3, the DNA is TGTGCCAGCAGCTATAGATCCGGGACAGGGGGCCCGGGGCAGTTCTTC. This gives the protein CASSYRSGTGGPGQFF. The variable domain in full, completed from reference TRBV11-2 and TRBJ2-1, reads EAGVAQSPRYKIIEKRQSVAFWCNPISGHATLYWYQQILGQGPKLLIQFQNNGVVDDSQLPKDRFSAERLKGVDSTLKIQPAKLEDSAVYLCASSYRSGTGGPGQFFGPGTRLTVL.

This clone was counted a few times. The chain recombines TRBV5-1 with TRBJ2-1; 8 bases are shared with TRBD2. Trimming at V came to 4 bases and at J to 3 bases, leaving 6 bases not matched to a gene. The CDR3 sequence is 15 residues long. Germline V gene data show CDR1 as SGHRS and CDR2 as YFSETQ. CDR3 loop: CASSPATSDYNEQFF. The CDR3 DNA follows: TGCGCCAGCAGCCCGGCGACTAGCGACTACAATGAGCAGTTCTTC. Combining the CDR3 with reference TRBV5-1 and TRBJ2-1 gives the whole variable domain KAGVTQTPRYLIKTRGQQVTLSCSPISGHRSVSWYQQTPGQGLQFLFEYFSETQRNKGNFPGRFSGRQFSNSRSEMNVSTLELGDSALYLCASSPATSDYNEQFFGPGTRLTVL.

This sequence joins TRBV12-3 or TRBV12-4 and TRBJ1-5; no clear D. Trimming removed 2 bases from V and 7 bases from J, with 9 bases in between. The CDR3 loop spans 13 amino acids. Here the CDR3 reads CASSLLSRQPQHF. In DNA, the CDR3 is TGTGCCAGCAGTTTACTATCTAGGCAGCCCCAGCATTTT.

J is TRBJ2-7 and V is TRBV30, with TRBD1 identical over 8 bases. Trimming at V came to 0 bases and at J to 3 bases, leaving 7 bases not matched to a gene. The CDR3 has 15 residues. Germline V gene lookup returns CDR1 GTSNPN and CDR2 SVGIG (reference sequence). CDR3: CAWSVGGTGFYEQYF. The CDR3 nucleotides are TGTGCCTGGAGTGTAGGCGGGACAGGATTCTACGAGCAGTACTTC.

V gene TRBV18 combines with J gene TRBJ1-1, with D possibly TRBD1 on 5 matching bases. Germline V gene sequence: CDR1 KGHSH, CDR2 LQKENI. The ends were cut back, 0 bases at V and 3 bases at J, with 11 bases in the middle. The CDR3 consists of 15 residues. CDR3 region: CASSPPAGDHTEAFF. The CDR3 region has the DNA TGTGCCAGCTCACCACCGGCGGGGGACCACACTGAAGCTTTCTTT. The variable domain in full, with the rest retrieved from reference TRBV18 and TRBJ1-1, is NAGVMQNPRHLVRRRGQEARLRCSPMKGHSHVYWYRQLPEEGLKFMVYLQKENIIDESGMPKERFSAEFPKEGPSILRIQQVVRGDSAAYFCASSPPAGDHTEAFFGQGTRLTVV.

This clone was observed once. Here the CDR3 DNA reads TGTGCCTGGAGTCGACTTCCGTACGAGCAGTACTTC. This encodes CAWSRLPYEQYF. The chain has TRBV30 and TRBJ2-7; D remains ambiguous. Germline values: CDR1 GTSNPN, CDR2 SVGIG (reference sequence). Trimming shortened V by 2 bases and J by 4 bases, and 9 bases separated the two germline ends. The CDR3 sequence is 12 residues long.

J is TRBJ1-1 and V is TRBV6-2 or TRBV6-3; 8 bases match TRBD1. The CDR3 is 14 residues long. J gave up 7 bases and V 2 bases, and 6 bases lay outside the gene matches. The germline V gene encodes CDR1 MNHEY and CDR2 SVGEGT. DNA for the CDR3: TGTGCCAGCAGTTACAGGGACAGGATAAATGAAGCTTTCTTT. Translation: CASSYRDRINEAFF.

This clone was counted only a few times. The chain combines TRBV7-2 with TRBJ2-7, with TRBD1 matching over 10 bases. This CDR3 has 15 amino acids. J was trimmed by 4 bases and V by 5 bases; bases with no gene match: 8. CDR1 is SGHTA, CDR2 FQGNSA, per germline. The CDR3 loop is CASSRGQGGGYEQYF. The CDR3 nucleotides are TGTGCCAGCAGCCGCGGACAGGGGGGTGGGTACGAGCAGTACTTC.

The chain employs TRBV6-5 and TRBJ2-7, with TRBD2 identical over 8 bases. CDR3 length equals 15 residues. Germline CDR1 is MNHEY and CDR2 is SVGAGI. V lost 0 bases and J lost 3; bases outside the gene matches: 4. DNA for the CDR3: TGTGCCAGCAGTTACTCGTGGACTAGCCTCTACGAGCAGTACTTC. Its protein product is CASSYSWTSLYEQYF.

The rearrangement uses TRBV6-5 and TRBJ2-2, with D possibly being TRBD1 (5 bases). V was trimmed by 0 bases and J by 6 bases, leaving 8 bases between them. The CDR3 spans 14 residues. Per germline, CDR1 MNHEY and CDR2 SVGAGI. For the CDR3, the DNA is TGTGCCAGCAGTTACTCGGACATACCCGGGGAGCTGTTTTTT. This encodes CASSYSDIPGELFF.

This clone came up once. This rearrangement joins TRBV7-3 to TRBJ2-2, with TRBD2 identical over 8 bases. The CDR3 is made up of 16 amino acids. With V trimmed by 4 bases and J by 5 bases, 9 bases remained unmatched. Germline V gene sequence: CDR1 SGHTA, CDR2 FQGTGA. CDR3 bases: TGTGCCAGCAGCTCCCGTGGGGCGGGAGGTACCGGGGAGCTGTTTTTT. This codes for CASSSRGAGGTGELFF.

This chain links TRBV27 with TRBJ2-3; 7 positions agree with TRBD2. The V gene end was trimmed by 11 bases and the J gene end by 3 bases; junction bases not matched to a gene: 14. The CDR3 contains 15 residues. Germline-derived CDR1 and CDR2 are MNHEY and SMNVEV (reference sequence). Here the CDR3 reads CAASTGRDSTDTQYF. The DNA of the CDR3 is TGTGCCGCCAGCACTGGGAGGGATTCTACAGATACGCAGTATTTT.

The chain couples TRBV10-2 to TRBJ1-1, with D possibly being TRBD1 (5 bases). Germline CDR1 reads WSHSY; CDR2 reads SAAADI. This CDR3 spans 13 amino acids. V was shortened by 10 bases and J by 7 bases, with 19 bases between the two germline ends. In nucleotides, the CDR3 is TGCGCCACCTTAATTCGGGACGGGAGTGAAGCTTTCTTT. It encodes CATLIRDGSEAFF.